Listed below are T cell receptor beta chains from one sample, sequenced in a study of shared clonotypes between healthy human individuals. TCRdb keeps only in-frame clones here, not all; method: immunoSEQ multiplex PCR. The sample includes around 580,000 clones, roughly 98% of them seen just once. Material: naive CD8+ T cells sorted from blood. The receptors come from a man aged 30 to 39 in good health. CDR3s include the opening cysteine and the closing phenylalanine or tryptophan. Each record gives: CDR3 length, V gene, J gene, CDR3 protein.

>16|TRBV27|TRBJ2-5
CASSLLTGMPQETQYF
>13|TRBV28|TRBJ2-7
CASSPGLSYEQYF
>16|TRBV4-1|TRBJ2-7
CASSQAGTSVYYEQYF
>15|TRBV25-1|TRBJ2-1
CASSGVLAGYNEQFF
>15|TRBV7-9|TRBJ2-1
CASSGDLQLYNEQFF
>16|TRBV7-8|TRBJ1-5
CASSLAGVNSNQPQHF
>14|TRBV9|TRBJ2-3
CASSPGRPADTQYF
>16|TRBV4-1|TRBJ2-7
CASSQVESVANYEQYF
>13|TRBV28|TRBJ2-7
CASSEQNSYEQYF
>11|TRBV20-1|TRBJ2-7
CSARDSYEQYF
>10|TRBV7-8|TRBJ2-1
CASSLDKQFF
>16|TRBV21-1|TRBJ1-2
CASTSSTGNLNYGYTF
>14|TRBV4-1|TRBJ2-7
CASSHEGRPFEQYF
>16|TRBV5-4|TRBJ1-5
CASSQQGTGAHQPQHF
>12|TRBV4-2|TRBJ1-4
CASSQGGEKLFF
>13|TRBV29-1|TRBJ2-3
CSGVLAGADTQYF
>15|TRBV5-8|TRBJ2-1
CASSLALGLENEQFF
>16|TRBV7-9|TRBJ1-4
CASSRVESATNEKLFF
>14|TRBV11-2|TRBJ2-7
CASSLSGNTYEQYF
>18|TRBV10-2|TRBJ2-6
CASSPILGGNSGANVLTF
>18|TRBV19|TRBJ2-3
CASTITGGLYRSTDTQYF
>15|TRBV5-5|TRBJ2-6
CASAISGSGANVLTF
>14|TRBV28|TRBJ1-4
CASSLLGGGEKLFF
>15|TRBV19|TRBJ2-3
CASSIDWTSTDTQYF
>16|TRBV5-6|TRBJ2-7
CASSLVEGNYPYEQYF
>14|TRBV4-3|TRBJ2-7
CASSQETAGYEQYF
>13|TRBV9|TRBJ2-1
CASSAGGGNEQFF
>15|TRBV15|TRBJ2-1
CATSRSGQGADEQFF
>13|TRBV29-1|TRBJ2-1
CSVGREVGNEQFF
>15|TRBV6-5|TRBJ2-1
CASSYPSSGANEQFF
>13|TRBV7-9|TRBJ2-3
CASSSAEPVTQYF
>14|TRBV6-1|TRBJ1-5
CASSQSMSNQPQHF
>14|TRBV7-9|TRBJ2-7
CASSTQREFYEQYF
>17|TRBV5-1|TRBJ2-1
CASSLEPSGSSVNEQFF
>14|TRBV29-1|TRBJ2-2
CSAESGYNTGELFF
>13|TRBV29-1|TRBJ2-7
CSVRTPSSYEQYF
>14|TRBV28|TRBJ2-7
CASSPTTFSYEQYF
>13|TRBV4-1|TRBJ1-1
CASSHRQGTEAFF
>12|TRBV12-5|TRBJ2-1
CASGSPSFEQFF
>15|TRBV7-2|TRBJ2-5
CASSLGRQGAETQYF
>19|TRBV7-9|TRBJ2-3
CASSYLFAQGAKSTDTQYF
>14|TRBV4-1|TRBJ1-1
CASSQVSGVTEAFF
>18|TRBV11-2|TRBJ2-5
CASSSPRTGATLEETQYF